These 15 T cell receptor beta chains were sequenced from one sample in a study of T cell repertoires in cytomegalovirus infection. TCRdb reanalysed the reads using MiXCR and keeps one entry per CDR3 protein. The data contain 900,000 to 950,000 distinct CDR3 sequences, around a third of them seen just once; the ten biggest clones take up about an eighth. For these receptors, no antigen is known. The material was cultured CD8+ T cells from PBMCs, obtained from culture after CMV antigen stimulation. These receptor sequences come from a human donor in good health (CMV status not recorded). Some clones in this sample may be carry-over from other donors' samples.

The rearrangement links TRBV7-9 to TRBJ2-5, with D hard to call. This CDR3 has 14 residues. Looked up from germline, CDR1 is SEHNR and CDR2 is FQNEAQ (reference sequence). Trimming cost V 2 bases and J 1 base, with 8 bases left between them. The CDR3 is CASSLIGFQETQYF. CDR3 in DNA: TGTGCCAGCAGCTTAATAGGCTTCCAAGAGACCCAGTACTTC.

The chain links TRBV6-8 to TRBJ2-7; D is ambiguous. This CDR3 contains 13 residues. Germline V gives CDR1 MNHGY, CDR2 SAAAGT. V was clipped by 5 bases and J by 6 bases, with 14 bases between them. CDR3 sequence: CASSAGSNSEQYF. The CDR3 bases are TGTGCCAGCAGTGCCGGGTCAAACAGCGAGCAGTACTTC.

In DNA, the CDR3 is TGCAGTGCTAGCCCGGTCATTGGGGGAACCTACAATGAGCAGTTCTTC. Protein product: CSASPVIGGTYNEQFF. The V and J genes are TRBV20-1 and TRBJ2-1; tentatively, D is TRBD1 or TRBD2 (5 bases each). The CDR3 is made up of 16 amino acids. Trimming took 3 bases from V and 2 from J, leaving 17 bases between them. Germline V CDR1 and CDR2: DFQATT, SNEGSKA (reference sequence).

V gene TRBV6-2 or TRBV6-3 combines with J gene TRBJ2-4; 9 nucleotides align to TRBD1. Losses at the gene ends were 6 bases for V and 7 bases for J; bases not matched to a gene: 4. The germline gives CDR1 MNHEY, CDR2 SVGEGT. This CDR3 contains 13 residues. This chain's CDR3 is CASSHRGLNIQYF. The CDR3 DNA reads TGTGCCAGCAGCCACAGGGGGCTTAACATTCAGTACTTC.

This chain connects TRBV6-2 or TRBV6-3 to TRBJ1-1; weak D call: TRBD1 (6 bases). The CDR3 has 15 residues. V lost 4 bases, J lost 1 base, and 13 bases lay in between. Per germline, CDR1 MNHEY and CDR2 SVGEGT. The CDR3 DNA sequence: TGTGCCAGCAGTTTCACCGAACAGGGGAACACTGAAGCTTTCTTT. Protein product: CASSFTEQGNTEAFF.

This clonotype occurred a few times. The chain is built from TRBV7-6 and TRBJ2-5, with D hard to call. Germline values: CDR1 SGHVS, CDR2 FNYEAQ. The CDR3 has 14 amino acids. Trimming stripped 1 base from V and 2 bases from J, with 8 bases between. In nucleotides, the CDR3 is TGTGCCAGCAGCTTAGATGGTCAACAAGAGACCCAGTACTTC. Encoded protein: CASSLDGQQETQYF.

The chain combines TRBV15 with TRBJ2-5; 9 bases map to TRBD1. Per germline, CDR1 LNHNV and CDR2 YYDKDF (reference sequence). CDR3 size: 15 residues. J gave up 5 bases and V 5 bases, and 9 bases lay outside the gene matches. This CDR3 reads CATSRPQGAGETQYF. The CDR3 DNA sequence: TGTGCCACCAGCCGACCACAGGGGGCTGGGGAGACCCAGTACTTC.

The chain couples TRBV27 to TRBJ1-6, with TRBD1 matching over 7 bases. The CDR3 consists of 16 residues. The germline V gene has CDR1 MNHEY and CDR2 SMNVEV (reference sequence). The V and J ends lost 6 bases and 0 bases, in that order; junction bases with no gene match: 5. Here the CDR3 DNA reads TGTGCCAGCAGACCGGGACAGATCTCCTATAATTCACCCCTCCACTTT. Protein product: CASRPGQISYNSPLHF.

The genes are TRBV7-9 and TRBJ1-1, with 9 bases lining up with TRBD1. The V and J ends lost 6 bases and 3 bases, in that order; junction bases with no gene match: 17. CDR3 size: 18 residues. Germline V gene lookup returns CDR1 SEHNR and CDR2 FQNEAQ (reference sequence). The CDR3 DNA sequence: TGTGCCAGCAGTCGGAGGGGACAGGGACCGTCCTGGGACACTGAAGCTTTCTTT. This sequence encodes CASSRRGQGPSWDTEAFF.

This clonotype appeared a few times. The rearrangement uses TRBV29-1 and TRBJ1-2; 7 nucleotides line up with TRBD1. Germline V CDR1 and CDR2: SQVTM, ANQGSEA. V lost 4 bases to trimming and J lost 3 bases; unmatched junction nucleotides: 5. This CDR3 spans 13 amino acids. The CDR3 DNA follows: TGCAGCGTTGGAGACAGGGTGCACTATGGCTACACCTTC. It specifies CSVGDRVHYGYTF.

This clonotype was found a few times. This sequence joins TRBV5-1 and TRBJ1-2; 8 positions agree with TRBD1. This CDR3 has 16 residues. Germline CDR1 SGHRS, CDR2 YFSETQ. V lost 0 bases, J lost 4 bases, and 8 bases stayed unmatched. CDR3 in DNA: TGCGCCAGCAGCTTGGTGGAGACAGGGGCCCTCTATGGCTACACCTTC. Its translation is CASSLVETGALYGYTF.

This clonotype came up a few times. This chain joins TRBV11-2 and TRBJ2-1; the D is unclear. Germline values: CDR1 SGHAT, CDR2 FQNNGV. V lost 5 bases and J lost 1, with 12 bases in between. The CDR3 length is 15 residues. CDR3 amino acids: CASSTPQDSYNEQFF. As DNA, the CDR3 is TGTGCCAGCAGCACACCACAAGATTCCTACAATGAGCAGTTCTTC.

This clonotype occurred many times. This rearrangement joins TRBV7-2 to TRBJ1-5; TRBD1 might be the D (5 bases). V gave up 1 base and J gave up 2 bases, with 18 bases separating them. CDR3 size: 18 residues. CDR1 is SGHTA and CDR2 is FQGNSA in the germline V gene. Here the CDR3 reads CASSLGLFRESRNQPQHF. The CDR3 nucleotides are TGTGCCAGCAGCTTAGGACTCTTCAGGGAATCGCGCAATCAGCCCCAGCATTTT.

This clonotype was seen many times. The J gene is TRBJ2-1, the V gene TRBV12-3 or TRBV12-4, with D perhaps TRBD1 (6 bases). V lost 9 bases, J lost 3 bases, and 12 bases lay in between. The CDR3 is made up of 13 amino acids. The CDR3 nucleotides are TGTGCCAGTAGGCAGGGGATCTACAATGAGCAGTTCTTC. It encodes CASRQGIYNEQFF.

This clonotype was counted ten times or more. The chain has TRBV7-2 and TRBJ2-3; 10 nucleotides line up with TRBD2. The V gene end was trimmed by 1 base and the J gene end by 3 bases; junction bases not matched to a gene: 4. The germline CDR1 and CDR2 sequences are SGHTA and FQGNSA. The CDR3 runs to 16 residues. The CDR3, as DNA: TGTGCCAGCAGCTTAGAGCGGGGGGGCTTGACAGATACGCAGTATTTT. Its protein is CASSLERGGLTDTQYF. Together with reference TRBV7-2 and TRBJ2-3, the CDR3 gives the full variable domain: GAGVSQSPSNKVTEKGKDVELRCDPISGHTALYWYRQSLGQGLEFLIYFQGNSAPDKSGLPSDRFSAERTGGSVSTLTIQRTQQEDSAVYLCASSLERGGLTDTQYFGPGTRLTVL.